Each of the 19 T cell receptor beta chains below was sequenced from the same sample in a study of tumor and adjacent non-tumor tissue in lung cancer. This sample's RNA came from whole unsorted tissue. Three rounds of nested PCR, following a modified ARM-PCR protocol, produced the TCRbeta library. TCRdb re-called the multiplex PCR reads through MiXCR, storing one row per CDR3 protein. The sample has around 200,000 distinct CDR3 sequences, less than 80% seen once. The sequenced material came from lung tumor tissue. The receptors here all came from a man aged 60 to 75 with non-small cell lung cancer.

Only a few counts were recorded for this clonotype. One junction end disagrees with the germline gene, perhaps due to a read error. This chain connects TRBV11-2 to TRBJ2-7, with a weak D call TRBD2 (7 bases). CDR3 length equals 16 residues. Germline CDR1 and CDR2: SGHAT and FQNNGV. CDR3 protein: CPSSRGRGALSYEQYF. The CDR3 DNA reads as TGTCCCAGTAGCCGTGGGAGGGGGGCTCTCTCCTACGAGCAGTACTTC.

A remark on this clonotype: Here the CDR3 omits its conserved ending phenylalanine or tryptophan, so a read error is the likely source. The chain employs TRBV11-2 and TRBJ2-6; D is unresolved. This CDR3 is built from 14 residues. The V gene's germline CDR1 is SGHAT and CDR2 FQNNGV. V gave up 7 bases and J gave up 1 base, with 8 bases separating them. The CDR3 coding sequence is TGTGCCAGCAATCCTACATCTGGGGCCAACGTCCTGACTCTC. Its protein is CASNPTSGANVLTL.

V usage is TRBV11-1 and J usage is TRBJ2-1, with a weak D call TRBD2 (6 bases). The CDR3 sequence is 17 residues long. Germline V CDR1 and CDR2: SGHAT, FQDESV (reference sequence). With 10 bases removed from V and 5 bases from J, the gap between germline ends came to 27 bases. CDR3 sequence reads: CATRLSRLARGNNEQFF. CDR3 bases: TGTGCCACCAGATTATCTAGGCTAGCGAGAGGCAACAATGAGCAGTTCTTC.

The CDR3 DNA reads TGTGCCAGCAGCTTGGGCGGGACAGAGGATTCACCCCTCCACTTT. It translates to CASSLGGTEDSPLHF. J is TRBJ1-6 and V is TRBV5-4, with 7 bases identical to TRBD1. The CDR3 extends over 15 amino acids. Germline CDR1 SGHNT, CDR2 YYREEE (reference sequence). After removal of 0 bases from V and 8 bases from J, the junction contained 5 bases not matched to a gene.

This clonotype was counted many times. The genes are TRBV7-9 and TRBJ2-2; the D is unclear. Germline assignment: CDR1 SEHNR and CDR2 FQNEAQ (reference sequence). V dropped 8 bases and J dropped 5 bases, with 9 bases sitting between them. CDR3 size: 12 residues. The chain's CDR3 is CASGVFTGELFF. In nucleotides, the CDR3 is TGTGCCAGCGGAGTATTTACCGGGGAGCTGTTTTTT.

The rearrangement uses TRBV11-2 and TRBJ2-5; 9 positions match TRBD2. In germline, CDR1 is SGHAT, CDR2 FQNNGV. The CDR3 consists of 17 residues. CDR3 in amino acids: CVNSSGSGRGGAKTQYF. As DNA, the CDR3 is TGTGTCAACAGCTCCGGCTCAGGGCGGGGGGGCGCGAAGACCCAGTACTTC. Variable domain in full (rest from reference TRBV11-2 and TRBJ2-5): EAGVAQSPRYKIIEKRQSVAFWCNPISGHATLYWYQQILGQGPKLLIQFQNNGVVDDSQLPKDRFSAERLKGVDSTLKIQPAKLEDSAVYLCVNSSGSGRGGAKTQYFGPGTRLLVL.

Regarding this clonotype: At one of its ends the junction is not consistent with the germline gene, which may arise from a read error. This sequence joins TRBV5-6 and TRBJ2-1; D possibly uses TRBD1 or TRBD2 (5 bases each). CDR3 length: 16 amino acids. CDR1 is SGHDT, CDR2 YYEEEE, per germline. The DNA for the CDR3 is TGTACCAGCATCCCCTGGGGGAGCTTAAGGCGTAATGAGCAGTTCTTC. Amino acids: CTSIPWGSLRRNEQFF.

V gene TRBV20-1 combines with J gene TRBJ1-5; 8 nucleotides match TRBD1. This CDR3 comprises 17 residues. The V gene end was trimmed by 3 bases and the J gene end by 0 bases; junction bases not matched to a gene: 10. Germline assignment: CDR1 DFQATT and CDR2 SNEGSKA (reference sequence). The CDR3: CSASPTDRGYSNQPQHF. The CDR3 DNA is TGCAGTGCTAGTCCTACCGACAGGGGATATAGCAATCAGCCCCAGCATTTT.

A note on this clonotype: As the CDR3 is not closed by the conserved phenylalanine or tryptophan, this likely results from a read error. This chain uses TRBV11-2 with TRBJ1-1; tentatively, D is TRBD1 (5 bases). The CDR3 has 14 amino acids. CDR1 and CDR2 from the germline V gene are SGHAT and FQNNGV. The CDR3 sequence: CASRLVGRGTEAFL. The DNA of the CDR3 is TGTGCCAGCCGCTTAGTCGGTAGGGGCACTGAAGCTTTCTTA.

A remark on this clonotype: One base away lies a much larger clone, so this may be a sequencing read error. The chain has TRBV5-4 and TRBJ2-6; a weak D match, TRBD1 (5 bases). The germline gives CDR1 SGHNT, CDR2 YYREEE (reference sequence). The CDR3 totals 15 residues. The CDR3 DNA sequence: TGTGCCAGCAGCTTGGTTGGATCTGGGGCCAACTTCCTGACTTTC. This sequence encodes CASSLVGSGANFLTF.

Comments on this clonotype: Compared with germline, one end of the junction differs, possibly owing to a read error. The chain recombines TRBV20-1 with TRBJ2-1; 7 bases fit TRBD1. The germline V gene has CDR1 DFQATT and CDR2 SNEGSKA (reference sequence). The CDR3 is 15 residues long. CDR3: CSARVGQSDYYEQFF. The CDR3 DNA reads TGCAGTGCTAGAGTGGGACAGTCAGACTACTATGAGCAGTTCTTC.

By share, this clonotype ranks as medium-sized. This chain connects TRBV11-2 to TRBJ1-6, with TRBD1 matching over 9 bases. CDR1 SGHAT and CDR2 FQNNGV come from the germline V gene. Trimming removed 0 bases from V and 9 bases from J; junction bases left unmatched: 3. There are 15 residues in the CDR3. The CDR3 loop is CASSLETGGFSPLHF. CDR3 nucleotides: TGTGCCAGCAGCTTAGAAACAGGGGGCTTTTCACCCCTCCACTTT.

The chain links TRBV29-1 to TRBJ2-7, with D perhaps TRBD1 (5 bases). This CDR3 comprises 17 residues. V lost 6 bases to trimming and J lost 4 bases, with 28 bases between them. Germline V gene sequence: CDR1 SQVTM, CDR2 ANQGSEA. Here the CDR3 reads CSVDPGGAGRRYYEQYF. The CDR3 DNA sequence: TGCAGCGTCGACCCGGGTGGGGCAGGGCGGAGATATTACGAGCAGTACTTC.

This clonotype was counted only a few times. A much larger clone sits a single nucleotide away, making a read error possible. This chain uses TRBV11-3 with TRBJ1-1; D remains unclear. The V gene's germline CDR1 is SGHNT and CDR2 YENEEA. The length of the CDR3 is 18 residues. The CDR3 coding sequence is TGTGCCAGCAGCTTAACGCCGAATCTGTATGGTCGGAACGCTGAAGCTTTCTTT. Translation: CASSLTPNLYGRNAEAFF.

The rearrangement links TRBV7-2 to TRBJ2-1; 11 bases agree with TRBD1. This CDR3 contains 16 residues. Unmatched junction bases numbered 11, after V lost 5 bases and J lost 8 bases. The germline gives CDR1 SGHTA, CDR2 FQGNSA. Here the CDR3 reads CASSLIGQGASYEQFF. The CDR3, as DNA: TGTGCCAGCAGCCTCATTGGACAGGGGGCGAGTTATGAGCAGTTCTTC.

In regard to this clonotype: At one of its ends the junction is not consistent with the germline gene, which may arise from a read error. The V call is TRBV6-1, the J call TRBJ1-2, with TRBD1 matching over 7 bases. The CDR3 spans 15 residues. In germline, CDR1 is MNHNS, CDR2 SASEGT. Written as DNA, the CDR3 is TGTGCCAACAGTGAAGCTCGACAGGGAGACTATGACTACACCTTC. Its translation: CANSEARQGDYDYTF.

This chain links TRBV4-1 with TRBJ2-5; D may be TRBD2 (6 bases). The ends were cut back, 1 base at V and 0 bases at J, with 12 bases in the middle. CDR1 is MGHRA, CDR2 YSYEKL, per germline. The CDR3 sequence is 16 residues long. CDR3 nucleotide sequence: TGCGCCAGCAGCCAAGGTCAAGCGGGCCACCAAGAGACCCAGTACTTC. This gives the protein CASSQGQAGHQETQYF.

Comments on this clonotype: A junction boundary mismatches the germline segment, possibly from a read error. The chain recombines TRBV11-3 with TRBJ2-2; 9 nucleotides line up with TRBD2. The germline V gene encodes CDR1 SGHNT and CDR2 YENEEA. The CDR3 consists of 16 residues. Here the CDR3 reads CASNLVASGDTGELLF. In nucleotides, the CDR3 is TGTGCCAGCAACTTAGTGGCTAGCGGGGACACCGGGGAGCTGTTATTT.

The CDR3 nucleotides are TGCGCCAGCAGCTTCAAGTTACCGAACACCGGGGAGCTGTTTTTT. Residues: CASSFKLPNTGELFF. The V call is TRBV5-1, the J call TRBJ2-2; D ambiguous. This CDR3 comprises 15 residues. Germline CDR1 SGHRS, CDR2 YFSETQ. Trimming removed 2 bases at V and 0 bases at J, with 8 bases between.